Listed here are 24 T cell receptor beta chains from one sample, sequenced in a study of T cells after posttransplantation cyclophosphamide. Cyclophosphamide on days +3 and +4 followed busulfan-fludarabine conditioning and a marrow graft. Libraries were prepared by immunoSEQ multiplex PCR; TCRdb keeps only in-frame clonotypes and omits some of them. Altogether roughly 6,200 clones were found in the sample, and no singletons occur. The source was PBMCs, collected after an allogeneic stem cell transplant with post-transplant cyclophosphamide. The receptor source for this set is a male patient aged 30 to 39 who received an allogeneic stem cell transplant from an unrelated donor, was CMV-positive, and had acute and chronic GVHD. Some T cells may have come from the graft donor.

This clone occurred many times. This chain uses TRBV6-5 with TRBJ2-2; the D gene is possibly TRBD2 (6 bases). CDR1 and CDR2 (germline): MNHEY, SVGAGI. CDR3 length: 14 residues. V shed 0 bases and J shed 6 bases, with 8 bases lying between them. The CDR3 spells CASSYSAGSGELFF. Written as DNA, the CDR3 is TGTGCCAGCAGTTACTCGGCGGGGTCCGGGGAGCTGTTTTTT.

This clone is medium-sized in the sample. The chain employs TRBV10-3 and TRBJ2-7, with 9 bases aligning to TRBD1. This CDR3 has 14 residues. The V segment lost 3 bases and the J segment 5 bases; nucleotides outside the gene matches: 5. The germline gives CDR1 ENHRY, CDR2 SYGVKD. CDR3 amino acids: CAISDTGGQDEQYF. The CDR3 DNA reads TGTGCCATCAGTGATACAGGGGGCCAGGACGAGCAGTACTTC.

This clone was seen ten or more times. Sequence at one end of the junction differs from germline and may be a read error. The genes are TRBV6-1 and TRBJ1-2, with 7 bases lining up with TRBD1. Germline CDR1 reads MNHNS; CDR2 reads SASEGT. This CDR3 is built from 15 residues. CDR3 residues: CASGEDRQGFNGYTF. The CDR3 DNA reads as TGTGCCAGCGGTGAAGACCGACAGGGTTTTAATGGCTACACCTTC.

This clone turned up a few times. This chain connects TRBV9 to TRBJ1-5, with a possible D match to TRBD1 (5 bases). The V and J ends lost 3 bases and 7 bases respectively, with 14 bases between them. CDR3 length: 14 amino acids. Germline CDR1 is SGDLS and CDR2 is YYNGEE. The CDR3 loop reads CASSGFGGTQPQHF. The CDR3 nucleotides are TGTGCCAGCAGCGGGTTTGGGGGGACCCAGCCCCAGCATTTT.

This clone was seen repeatedly, ten times or more. The V and J genes are TRBV6-5 and TRBJ2-7, with TRBD1 matching 8 bases. The germline V gene has CDR1 MNHEY and CDR2 SVGAGI. The CDR3 spans 14 residues. With V trimmed by 2 bases and J by 3 bases, 3 bases remained unmatched. The chain's CDR3 is CASSYGRGLYEQYF. As DNA, the CDR3 is TGTGCCAGCAGTTACGGCAGGGGGCTCTACGAGCAGTACTTC.

This clone occurred many times. This rearrangement joins TRBV9 to TRBJ2-5; a weak D match, TRBD2 (6 bases). V was clipped by 4 bases and J by 2 bases, with 15 bases between them. CDR1 SGDLS and CDR2 YYNGEE come from the germline V gene. CDR3 size: 15 residues. CDR3 region: CASSTTASAQETQYF. In DNA, the CDR3 is TGTGCCAGCAGCACCACAGCTAGCGCGCAAGAGACCCAGTACTTC. The full variable domain, in which reference TRBV9 and TRBJ2-5 provide the parts outside the CDR3, is DSGVTQTPKHLITATGQRVTLRCSPRSGDLSVYWYQQSLDQGLQFLIQYYNGEERAKGNILERFSAQQFPDLHSELNLSSLELGDSALYFCASSTTASAQETQYFGPGTRLLVL.

This clone was recorded many times. The chain recombines TRBV4-3 with TRBJ2-1, with 11 bases lining up with TRBD2. Losses at the gene ends were 1 base for V and 6 bases for J; bases not matched to a gene: 5. The CDR3 length is 16 residues. Germline V gene sequence: CDR1 LGHNA, CDR2 YSLEER. The CDR3 sequence: CASSQAASGRSNEQFF. In DNA, the CDR3 is TGCGCCAGCAGCCAAGCGGCTAGCGGGAGGAGCAATGAGCAGTTCTTC.

This clone was counted ten times or more. The chain links TRBV6-1 to TRBJ1-1, with D maybe TRBD1 (6 bases). Trimming pared 0 bases from V and 5 bases from J, leaving 13 bases between. Looked up from germline, CDR1 is MNHNS and CDR2 is SASEGT. The CDR3 is made up of 15 amino acids. The CDR3 DNA sequence: TGTGCCAGCAGTGAAGCGGGCAGGGGAGGGACTGAAGCTTTCTTT. It is translated as CASSEAGRGGTEAFF.

This clone was seen many times. J is TRBJ1-5 and V is TRBV19, with 10 bases fitting TRBD1. This CDR3 is built from 14 residues. The V segment lost 11 bases and the J segment 4 bases; nucleotides outside the gene matches: 8. The germline V gene has CDR1 LNHDA and CDR2 SQIVND (reference sequence). Here the CDR3 reads CACSGQGGNQPQHF. The DNA of the CDR3 is TGTGCCTGTTCTGGACAGGGGGGTAATCAGCCCCAGCATTTT.

Many counts were recorded for this clone. At one boundary the junction diverges from the germline segment, which might be a read error. The rearrangement uses TRBV6-6 and TRBJ2-7; TRBD1 agrees at 7 bases. From germline, CDR1 is MNHNY and CDR2 SVGAGI (reference sequence). The CDR3 covers 13 residues. CDR3 residues: CASSSLTGRPEDF. The DNA of the CDR3 is TGTGCCAGCAGTTCCTTGACAGGGCGCCCAGAAGACTTC.

This clone was recorded at least ten times. This sequence joins TRBV30 and TRBJ2-6; no reliable D call. Germline loops: CDR1 GTSNPN, CDR2 SVGIG (reference sequence). V dropped 0 bases and J dropped 0 bases, with 6 bases sitting between them. CDR3 length equals 15 residues. The CDR3 protein is CAWSVRASGANVLTF. The CDR3 DNA sequence: TGTGCCTGGAGTGTACGCGCCTCTGGGGCCAACGTCCTGACTTTC.

The sample holds many counts of this clone. The chain recombines TRBV7-9 with TRBJ1-1; possible D gene TRBD1, 6 bases. Germline CDR1 and CDR2: SEHNR and FQNEAQ (reference sequence). The CDR3 length is 17 residues. Trimming took 1 base from V and 1 from J, leaving 16 bases between them. The CDR3 nucleotides are TGTGCCAGCAGCTTAGATGGTGGGGGCAGGGCGAACACTGAAGCTTTCTTT. This sequence encodes CASSLDGGGRANTEAFF.

The table lists this clone with many counts. In nucleotides, the CDR3 is TGTGCCAGCAGTGCACGGTCAGCAGGGAATGAGCAGTTCTTC. It codes for CASSARSAGNEQFF. The rearrangement joins TRBV27 to TRBJ2-1; D is possibly TRBD1 (5 bases). The V and J ends lost 5 bases and 7 bases respectively, with 15 bases between them. This CDR3 is 14 amino acids long. The germline CDR1 and CDR2 sequences are MNHEY and SMNVEV (reference sequence).

The table lists this clone with many counts. The gene calls are TRBV7-2 and TRBJ1-6, with D unclear. There are 17 residues in the CDR3. V was trimmed by 1 base and J by 0 bases, leaving 10 bases between them. Germline-derived CDR1 and CDR2 are SGHTA and FQGNSA. Written as DNA, the CDR3 is TGTGCCAGCAGCTTAGACAGCCCAGCCTCCTATAATTCACCCCTCCACTTT. This codes for CASSLDSPASYNSPLHF.

In its sample, this clone is medium-sized. The CDR3 spells CASSTNGGANYGYTF. CDR3 nucleotide sequence: TGTGCCAGCAGCACTAACGGGGGGGCTAACTATGGCTACACCTTC. The chain is built from TRBV7-2 and TRBJ1-2; tentative D call: TRBD1 (5 bases). CDR1 is SGHTA, CDR2 FQGNSA, per germline. The CDR3 is 15 amino acids. Trimming stripped 5 bases from V and 0 bases from J, with 13 bases between.

This clone is categorized as medium-sized. The gene calls are TRBV19 and TRBJ2-2; 8 bases match TRBD1. V lost 4 bases to trimming and J lost 8 bases; unmatched junction nucleotides: 6. The germline V gene encodes CDR1 LNHDA and CDR2 SQIVND (reference sequence). The CDR3 has 14 residues. The CDR3 DNA is TGTGCCAGTAGTACCCGGACAGGGCATGGGGAGCTGTTTTTT. It encodes CASSTRTGHGELFF.

This clone was observed at least ten times. This rearrangement joins TRBV5-1 to TRBJ2-2; 13 bases line up with TRBD2. Per germline, CDR1 SGHRS and CDR2 YFSETQ. V trimming: 3 bases; J trimming: 7 bases; junction bases outside the gene matches: 9. This CDR3 comprises 17 residues. CDR3 in amino acids: CASSSWTSGSMFGELFF. The CDR3, as DNA: TGCGCCAGCAGCTCTTGGACTAGCGGGAGTATGTTCGGGGAGCTGTTTTTT.

This clone was observed at least ten times. The chain combines TRBV10-3 with TRBJ2-3; 13 positions match TRBD2. This CDR3 has 14 residues. CDR1 ENHRY and CDR2 SYGVKD come from the germline V gene. The J segment lost 7 bases and the V segment lost 6 bases, leaving 4 bases of the junction unmatched. The CDR3 protein is CAIRPLAGGNTQYF. The CDR3 bases are TGTGCCATCAGGCCACTAGCGGGGGGGAATACGCAGTATTTT.

This clone was recorded at least ten times. The genes are TRBV19 and TRBJ1-1; D gene ambiguous. Looked up from germline, CDR1 is LNHDA and CDR2 is SQIVND (reference sequence). This CDR3 has 11 residues. The V and J ends lost 5 bases and 4 bases respectively, with 5 bases between them. The CDR3 spells CASSQRTEAFF. The CDR3 DNA is TGTGCCAGTAGTCAGCGCACTGAAGCTTTCTTT.

This clone showed up many times. The gene calls are TRBV2 and TRBJ2-7, with TRBD1 as a possible D gene (5 bases). Between the trimmed V and J ends, which lost 7 bases and 3 bases, there was a span of 16 bases. CDR1 and CDR2 from the germline V gene are SNHLY and FYNNEI. This CDR3 region has 14 residues. The CDR3 here is CASTMQGPHYEQYF. CDR3 bases: TGTGCCAGCACCATGCAGGGCCCCCACTACGAGCAGTACTTC.

There are many counts of this clone. The chain recombines TRBV10-3 with TRBJ2-1; 10 bases map to TRBD1. With 9 bases clipped from V and 6 bases from J, the junction kept 5 bases outside the gene matches. The germline gives CDR1 ENHRY, CDR2 SYGVKD. This CDR3 contains 13 residues. The chain's CDR3 is CAIRDRGANEQFF. The CDR3 DNA reads as TGTGCCATTAGGGACAGGGGCGCCAATGAGCAGTTCTTC.

This clone was observed at least ten times. The V call is TRBV29-1, the J call TRBJ2-1, with D maybe TRBD2 (7 bases). This CDR3 comprises 18 residues. Germline loops: CDR1 SQVTM, CDR2 ANQGSEA. Trimming stripped 1 base from V and 6 bases from J, with 25 bases between. The DNA of the CDR3 is TGCAGCGTTGAAGGCTCATTGGCGTTGAGGGGGGGTGGCAATGAGCAGTTCTTC. It codes for CSVEGSLALRGGGNEQFF.

The gene calls are TRBV7-2 and TRBJ2-4; D is unclear. The V end was cut by 0 bases, the J end by 1 base, with 7 bases between. CDR1 and CDR2 from the germline V gene are SGHTA and FQGNSA. The length of the CDR3 is 15 residues. CDR3 loop: CASSLASVAKNIQYF. The CDR3 bases are TGTGCCAGCAGCTTAGCATCCGTTGCCAAAAACATTCAGTACTTC.

Many counts were recorded for this clone. V is TRBV9 and J is TRBJ2-1, with 14 bases lining up with TRBD2. The CDR3 totals 17 residues. V was clipped by 4 bases and J by 6 bases; unmatched bases: 9. Germline V gene lookup returns CDR1 SGDLS and CDR2 YYNGEE. CDR3 loop: CASSPRLAGGTGNEQFF. CDR3 DNA sequence: TGTGCCAGCAGCCCCAGACTAGCGGGAGGGACCGGCAATGAGCAGTTCTTC.